These T cell receptor beta chains were read from a single sample in a study of blood T cell repertoires in COVID-19. TCRdb keeps only in-frame clones here, not all; method: immunoSEQ multiplex PCR. The data contain more than 200,000 clones, nearly 90% of them singletons. Sequencing input: peripheral blood. The receptors were gathered from a woman aged 40 to 50 who had recovered from COVID-19. Each CDR3 is given with its conserved first and last residue. D genes are given only for firm matches. Part of the rows lack a size; the others show once, few, many or a class for expanded clones.

>TRBD1|TRBJ1-5|TRBV7-9|-
CASSPDREKGQPQHF
TGTGCCAGCAGCCCGGACAGGGAGAAGGGTCAGCCCCAGCATTTT
>TRBD2|TRBJ2-3|TRBV5-4|-
CASSFAGGPADTQYF
TGTGCCAGCAGCTTTGCGGGGGGGCCGGCAGATACGCAGTATTTT
>-|TRBJ1-2|TRBV15|-
CATSRPGINYGYTF
TGTGCCACCAGCAGACCGGGAATCAACTATGGCTACACCTTC
>TRBD2|TRBJ2-1|TRBV7-2|-
CASSPLGTSGANEQFF
TGTGCCAGCAGCCCCCTCGGGACTAGCGGGGCAAATGAGCAGTTCTTC
>TRBD1|TRBJ1-6|TRBV4-3|-
CASSHGGQGAGSPLHF
TGCGCCAGCAGCCATGGAGGACAGGGGGCAGGATCACCCCTCCACTTT
>-|TRBJ1-6|TRBV14|-
CASSQFFGASSYNSPLHF
TGTGCCAGCAGCCAATTTTTTGGGGCGAGCTCCTATAATTCACCCCTCCACTTT
>-|TRBJ2-7|TRBV11-3|once
CASSKQANSYEQYF
TGTGCCAGCAGCAAACAGGCGAACTCCTACGAGCAGTACTTC
>-|TRBJ2-7|TRBV5-8|-
CASSVTDILSYEQYF
TGTGCCAGCAGCGTTACAGACATCCTCTCCTACGAGCAGTACTTC
>-|TRBJ1-4|TRBV2|few
CASNNQGGVNEKLFF
TGTGCCAGCAATAACCAAGGCGGGGTTAATGAAAAACTGTTTTTT
>-|TRBJ1-5|TRBV19|-
CASTRVHNQPQHF
TGTGCCAGTACCAGGGTCCACAATCAGCCCCAGCATTTT
>-|TRBJ2-1|TRBV19|-
CASSISGLGNEQFF
TGTGCCAGTAGTATATCAGGACTGGGGAATGAGCAGTTCTTC
>-|TRBJ2-2|TRBV28|-
CASSPFSGGPNTGELFF
TGTGCCAGCAGTCCGTTTTCGGGGGGCCCGAACACCGGGGAGCTGTTTTTT
>-|TRBJ2-3|TRBV29-1|-
CSSRGANTDTQYF
TGCAGCTCTCGGGGGGCGAACACAGATACGCAGTATTTT